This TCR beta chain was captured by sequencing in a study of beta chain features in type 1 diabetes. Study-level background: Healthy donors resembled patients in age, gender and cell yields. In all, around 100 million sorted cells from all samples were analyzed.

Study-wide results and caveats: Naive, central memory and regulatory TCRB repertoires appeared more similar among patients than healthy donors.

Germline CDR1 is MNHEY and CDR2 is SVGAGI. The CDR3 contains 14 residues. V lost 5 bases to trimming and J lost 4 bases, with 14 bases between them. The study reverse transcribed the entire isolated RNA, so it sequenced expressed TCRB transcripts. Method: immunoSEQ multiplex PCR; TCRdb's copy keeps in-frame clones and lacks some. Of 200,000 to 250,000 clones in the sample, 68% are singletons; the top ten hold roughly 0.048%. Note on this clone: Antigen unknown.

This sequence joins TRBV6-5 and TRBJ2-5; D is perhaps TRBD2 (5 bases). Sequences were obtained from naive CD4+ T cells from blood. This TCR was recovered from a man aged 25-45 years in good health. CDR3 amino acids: CASSQDWAGETQYF. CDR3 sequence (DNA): TGTGCCAGCAGTCAGGACTGGGCAGGAGAGACCCAGTACTTC.